The clone carrying this T cell receptor (beta chain) was picked up one time. What it binds is not known. The V and J ends lost 1 base and 6 bases respectively, with 9 bases between them. CDR1 is SGHAT and CDR2 is FQDESV in the germline V gene (reference sequence). The CDR3 length is 13 residues. This record comes from a study of post-analysis software for immune sequencing data. About the research overall: Relapsing-remitting, secondary progressive and progressive-relapsing multiple sclerosis were all included among the disease courses.

Findings and caveats of the study: F measure clustering grouped samples strongly by preparation batch. Comparison of patients with controls showed five TRBV segments more frequent in patients, TRBV5-6, TRBV5-1 and TRBV20-1 among them. Significantly decreased normalized Chao1 diversity was recorded for multiple sclerosis patients relative to controls.

Unique molecular identifiers were carried by the TCR beta cDNA libraries. T cells, roughly 1 to 10 million of them, yielded some 500,000 cDNA molecules. TCRdb reprocessed the PCR reads via MiXCR and lists one record per CDR3 protein. The sample includes some 890,000 distinct CDR3 sequences, about 57% of them seen just once. The chain couples TRBV11-1 to TRBJ2-5, with unresolved D. This sequence originates from a girl aged 5-17 years with multiple sclerosis. The sequencing input was blood. The DNA for the CDR3 is TGTGCCAGCAGCTTAGGTCAAAGACAGACCCAGTACTTC. Translation: CASSLGQRQTQYF.